This entry lists 24 T cell receptor beta chains sequenced from one sample in a study of CD8+ T cells in alopecia areata. RNA was extracted and reverse transcribed into cDNA as the sequencing template. TCRdb's copy holds only in-frame clones and misses some; the assay was immunoSEQ multiplex PCR. In the table there are 180,000 or so clones, approximately 51% of which are singletons. Treatment specified: oral pan-JAK inhibitor, 5-10 mg twice daily. This sample comprised CD8+ T cells sorted from blood, obtained around week 54, from a patient treated with tofacitinib. All receptors derive from a human donor with alopecia areata.

This clone appeared a single time. This chain uses TRBV6-6 with TRBJ1-1, with D unresolved. Germline CDR1 and CDR2: MNHNY and SVGAGI (reference sequence). The CDR3 is 13 amino acids. The V and J ends lost 1 base and 1 base respectively, with 4 bases between them. The CDR3 DNA sequence: TGTGCCAGCAGTTACTATGGGAACACTGAAGCTTTCTTT. It yields the protein CASSYYGNTEAFF.

CDR3 region: CASSSRDSIWGQYF. The CDR3 nucleotides read TGTGCCAGCAGTTCCCGGGACTCAATCTGGGGGCAGTATTTT. This chain uses TRBV6-1 with TRBJ2-3, with D possibly TRBD2 on 6 matching bases. Trimming shortened V by 5 bases and J by 11 bases, and 20 bases separated the two germline ends. The CDR3 length is 14 residues. The V gene's germline CDR1 is MNHNS and CDR2 SASEGT.

The CDR3 DNA reads TGCGCCAGCAGCCCCCCTAAGGGCAGGGGAAATGAGCAGTACTTC. Translation gives CASSPPKGRGNEQYF. The V gene is TRBV4-1, the J gene TRBJ2-7; TRBD1 might be the D (6 bases). The CDR3 spans 15 residues. Looked up from germline, CDR1 is MGHRA and CDR2 is YSYEKL. V was trimmed by 4 bases and J by 7 bases, leaving 20 bases between them.

The chain carries TRBV27 and TRBJ2-5; 8 bases are shared with TRBD2. V shed 4 bases and J 3 bases; nucleotides not matched to a gene: 4. The CDR3 has 14 amino acids. Per the germline V gene, CDR1 is MNHEY and CDR2 is SMNVEV (reference sequence). CDR3 protein: CASSSPGGEETQYF. The CDR3 DNA sequence: TGTGCCAGCAGTTCGCCGGGGGGGGAAGAGACCCAGTACTTC.

The chain has TRBV23-1 and TRBJ1-5, with D perhaps TRBD1 (5 bases). TRBV23-1 is reported as an ORF; its role is uncertain. V shed 2 bases and J shed 3 bases, with 20 bases lying between them. The CDR3 loop spans 18 amino acids. CDR3 sequence (DNA): TGCGCCAGCAGTCAAGGGTGGTCGGGGGACCTTGACAATCAGCCCCAGCATTTT. This sequence encodes CASSQGWSGDLDNQPQHF.

The chain carries TRBV30 and TRBJ1-1, with 9 bases fitting TRBD1. The CDR3 loop spans 14 amino acids. V lost 4 bases, J lost 1 base, and 4 bases stayed unmatched. CDR1 GTSNPN and CDR2 SVGIG come from the germline V gene (reference sequence). In DNA form, the CDR3 reads TGTGCCTGGAACCCGGGACAGGGGAACACTGAAGCTTTCTTT. Its protein product is CAWNPGQGNTEAFF.

The chain has TRBV10-3 and TRBJ1-2; D not resolved. Between the trimmed V and J ends, which lost 6 bases and 8 bases, there was a span of 10 bases. This CDR3 contains 11 residues. The germline gives CDR1 ENHRY, CDR2 SYGVKD. The CDR3 region has the DNA TGTGCCATCAGCGACTCGCAAGGCTACACCTTC. It specifies CAISDSQGYTF.

The rearrangement joins TRBV7-9 to TRBJ2-1, with 9 bases that match TRBD1. The length of the CDR3 is 14 residues. Germline V CDR1 and CDR2: SEHNR, FQNEAQ (reference sequence). V was clipped by 5 bases and J by 9 bases; unmatched bases: 8. CDR3 sequence (DNA): TGTGCCAGCAGCCGCGGACAGGGGAATGTTGAGCAGTTCTTC. Translating it yields CASSRGQGNVEQFF. Using reference TRBV7-9 and TRBJ2-1 for the parts outside the CDR3, the full variable domain is DTGVSQNPRHKITKRGQNVTFRCDPISEHNRLYWYRQTLGQGPEFLTYFQNEAQLEKSRLLSDRFSAERPKGSFSTLEIQRTEQGDSAMYLCASSRGQGNVEQFFGPGTRLTVL.

This clone was detected only once. J is TRBJ2-5 and V is TRBV5-4; the match to TRBD2 covers 15 bases. The J segment lost 0 bases and the V segment lost 4 bases, leaving 7 bases of the junction unmatched. CDR1 is SGHNT, CDR2 YYREEE, per germline (reference sequence). This CDR3 comprises 18 residues. The CDR3 here is CASSGGTSGGSYQETQYF. The CDR3 DNA reads TGTGCCAGCAGCGGCGGGACTAGCGGGGGGTCCTACCAAGAGACCCAGTACTTC. The whole variable domain, remainder taken from reference TRBV5-4 and TRBJ2-5, is ETGVTQSPTHLIKTRGQQVTLRCSSQSGHNTVSWYQQALGQGPQFIFQYYREEENGRGNFPPRFSGLQFPNYSSELNVNALELDDSALYLCASSGGTSGGSYQETQYFGPGTRLLVL.

This clone was seen a few times. V gene TRBV27 combines with J gene TRBJ2-3, with TRBD2 identical over 8 bases. The CDR3 loop spans 17 amino acids. V shed 2 bases, J shed 5 bases, and the junction held 12 bases outside the gene matches. Germline V lookup: CDR1 MNHEY, CDR2 SMNVEV (reference sequence). The CDR3 DNA reads as TGTGCCAGCAGTTTAGATGCCCCAGCGGGGGAGGGAGATACGCAGTATTTT. This encodes CASSLDAPAGEGDTQYF.

This clone was picked up a small number of times. CDR3 coding DNA: TGCAGCGTTGAAGGTGGCAGGGGGTCAACTGAAGCTTTCTTT. Protein: CSVEGGRGSTEAFF. The V call is TRBV29-1, the J call TRBJ1-1, with 7 bases matching TRBD1. Trimming removed 1 base from V and 5 bases from J; junction bases left unmatched: 7. The germline CDR1 and CDR2 sequences are SQVTM and ANQGSEA. The CDR3 is 14 residues long.

This clone showed up just once. The J gene is TRBJ2-5, the V gene TRBV7-9, with TRBD2 matching over 9 bases. The CDR3 extends over 15 amino acids. Germline lookup yields CDR1 SEHNR and CDR2 FQNEAQ (reference sequence). Germline trimming cut 3 bases from V and 5 bases from J; bases unmatched to any gene: 7. CDR3 in amino acids: CASSFLRGGAETQYF. CDR3 DNA sequence: TGTGCCAGCAGCTTCTTGCGGGGGGGCGCGGAGACCCAGTACTTC. The whole variable domain, remainder taken from reference TRBV7-9 and TRBJ2-5, is DTGVSQNPRHKITKRGQNVTFRCDPISEHNRLYWYRQTLGQGPEFLTYFQNEAQLEKSRLLSDRFSAERPKGSFSTLEIQRTEQGDSAMYLCASSFLRGGAETQYFGPGTRLLVL.

This clone turned up a few times. The chain is built from TRBV4-3 and TRBJ1-1, with D hard to call. V was clipped by 0 bases and J by 1 base, with 6 bases between them. This CDR3 comprises 14 residues. The germline gives CDR1 LGHNA, CDR2 YSLEER. For the CDR3, the DNA is TGCGCCAGCAGCCAAGAGAGGGAGAACACTGAAGCTTTCTTT. Residues: CASSQERENTEAFF.

In this sample, this clone turned up a few times. This rearrangement joins TRBV5-1 to TRBJ2-1, with 7 bases matching TRBD1. V lost 2 bases and J lost 3; bases outside the gene matches: 5. Germline CDR1 reads SGHRS; CDR2 reads YFSETQ. This CDR3 is built from 15 residues. In DNA, the CDR3 is TGCGCCAGCAGCTTCTTGACAGGGTTCTACAATGAGCAGTTCTTC. Protein: CASSFLTGFYNEQFF. The full variable domain, rest sourced from reference TRBV5-1 and TRBJ2-1, is KAGVTQTPRYLIKTRGQQVTLSCSPISGHRSVSWYQQTPGQGLQFLFEYFSETQRNKGNFPGRFSGRQFSNSRSEMNVSTLELGDSALYLCASSFLTGFYNEQFFGPGTRLTVL.

The rearrangement links TRBV6-5 to TRBJ1-6; D is perhaps TRBD1 (5 bases). Germline-derived CDR1 and CDR2 are MNHEY and SVGAGI. The CDR3 runs to 16 residues. The V gene lost 0 bases and the J gene lost 7 bases, with 13 bases spanning the gap. CDR3 protein: CASSYSGTSRNSPLHF. In DNA form, the CDR3 reads TGTGCCAGCAGTTACTCTGGGACTTCCCGAAATTCACCCCTCCACTTT.

In DNA, the CDR3 is TGTGCCAGCAGCTCTACCTGGCGGGGGTACGAGCAGTACTTC. It translates to CASSSTWRGYEQYF. The chain links TRBV13 to TRBJ2-7; TRBD2 aligns across 7 bases. Germline lookup yields CDR1 PRHDT and CDR2 FYEKMQ (reference sequence). The CDR3 is 14 residues long. J gave up 4 bases and V 4 bases, and 7 bases lay outside the gene matches. The entire variable domain, with the rest obtained from reference TRBV13 and TRBJ2-7, is as follows: AAGVIQSPRHLIKEKRETATLKCYPIPRHDTVYWYQQGPGQDPQFLISFYEKMQSDKGSIPDRFSAQQFSDYHSELNMSSLELGDSALYFCASSSTWRGYEQYFGPGTRLTVT.

The J gene is TRBJ1-1, the V gene TRBV9, with no clear D. The CDR3 contains 13 residues. V lost 0 bases, J lost 0 bases, and 3 bases lay in between. Germline V gene sequence: CDR1 SGDLS, CDR2 YYNGEE. Written as DNA, the CDR3 is TGTGCCAGCAGCGTAGTGGTGAACACTGAAGCTTTCTTT. Translated, it gives CASSVVVNTEAFF.

This clone appeared many times. The genes are TRBV11-2 and TRBJ2-1; D may be TRBD2 (5 bases). V was pared by 0 bases and J by 9 bases, with 9 bases between. CDR3 length: 13 residues. CDR1 is SGHAT and CDR2 is FQNNGV in the germline V gene. CDR3 bases: TGTGCCAGCAGCTTAGATCTAGCTAGTGAGCAGTTCTTC. Translation: CASSLDLASEQFF.

This clone was seen only a few times. The rearrangement joins TRBV27 to TRBJ2-1, with 8 bases matching TRBD2. From germline, CDR1 is MNHEY and CDR2 SMNVEV (reference sequence). The CDR3 has 16 residues. V shed 4 bases and J 0 bases; nucleotides not matched to a gene: 5. The CDR3 reads CASSSLAGGSYNEQFF. CDR3 in DNA: TGTGCCAGCAGTTCTCTCGCGGGGGGCTCCTACAATGAGCAGTTCTTC.

The chain couples TRBV5-1 to TRBJ1-1; tentative D call: TRBD1 (6 bases). V was pared by 0 bases and J by 1 base, with 19 bases between. Germline CDR1 is SGHRS and CDR2 is YFSETQ. The CDR3 totals 18 residues. The DNA for the CDR3 is TGCGCCAGCAGCTTGGAGACCGTGGCAGGGACACCGAACACTGAAGCTTTCTTT. Translation: CASSLETVAGTPNTEAFF.

This clone was detected only a few times. J is TRBJ2-3 and V is TRBV13; TRBD2 matches 9 bases. The CDR3 is 15 residues long. J gave up 2 bases and V 5 bases, and 5 bases lay outside the gene matches. Looked up from germline, CDR1 is PRHDT and CDR2 is FYEKMQ (reference sequence). The CDR3 bases are TGTGCCAGCAGCAACTCTAGCGGGGTCACAGATACGCAGTATTTT. It is translated as CASSNSSGVTDTQYF.

The chain combines TRBV25-1 with TRBJ1-3; no reliable D call. In germline, CDR1 is MGHDK, CDR2 SYGVNS. Trimming pared 1 base from V and 3 bases from J, leaving 13 bases between. CDR3 size: 16 residues. The CDR3 sequence: CASSESRWGVGNTIYF. DNA for the CDR3: TGTGCCAGCAGTGAATCAAGGTGGGGAGTTGGAAACACCATATATTTT.

This clone was detected only once. The chain carries TRBV5-1 and TRBJ2-2, with D perhaps TRBD2 (6 bases). Germline assignment: CDR1 SGHRS and CDR2 YFSETQ. The V gene lost 3 bases and the J gene lost 0 bases, with 18 bases spanning the gap. The CDR3 contains 18 residues. CDR3 sequence (DNA): TGCGCCAGCAGCTACCATTACGGGGGTAGCCCGAACACCGGGGAGCTGTTTTTT. Encoded protein: CASSYHYGGSPNTGELFF.

The chain links TRBV5-1 to TRBJ1-2; D unresolved. From germline, CDR1 is SGHRS and CDR2 YFSETQ. Trimming took 4 bases from V and 4 from J, leaving 23 bases between them. The CDR3 has 17 residues. The CDR3 DNA follows: TGCGCCAGCAGCGGAAACGGGCTAACCAACGCAGCCTATGGCTACACCTTC. It encodes CASSGNGLTNAAYGYTF.